A selection of T cell receptor beta chains follows, all from one sample in a study of blood T cells in healthy people across ages. TCRdb processed the 5' RACE reads anew with MiXCR; each CDR3 protein has one entry. The sample yields some 1.5 million distinct CDR3 sequences, 28% seen once. The sample consisted of blood. The receptors derive from a woman aged 25 to 39 in good health. Both conserved end residues are part of each CDR3. D genes are given only for firm matches. Only some rows state a clone size, as once, few, many or a class for expanded clones.

>TRBJ2-1|TRBD2|many|TRBV6-6
CASSYGAGGRNSEQFF
TGTGCCAGCAGTTACGGTGCGGGAGGGCGGAACAGTGAGCAGTTCTTC
>TRBJ2-7|TRBD2|few|TRBV4-1
CASSWGTSGSGKKEQYF
TGCGCCAGCAGCTGGGGGACTAGCGGGAGTGGCAAAAAGGAGCAGTACTTC
>TRBJ1-6|.|many|TRBV6-5
CASSYLGADNSPLHF
TGTGCCAGCAGTTACTTAGGGGCCGATAATTCACCCCTCCACTTT
>TRBJ2-5|TRBD1|.|TRBV7-9
CVTRTGVQETQYF
TGTGTCACACGGACAGGAGTCCAAGAGACCCAGTACTTC
>TRBJ2-1|.|.|TRBV7-2
CASSLGGGGQQFF
TGTGCCAGCAGCTTAGGAGGTGGAGGTCAGCAGTTCTTC
>TRBJ2-2|TRBD2|.|TRBV9
CASSTGLAGNTGGLFF
TGTGCCAGCAGCACGGGACTAGCGGGGAACACCGGGGGGCTGTTTTTT
>TRBJ2-2|TRBD2|.|TRBV12-3/TRBV12-4
CASSLGSSGGTGELFF
TGTGCCAGCAGTTTAGGGTCTAGCGGGGGCACCGGGGAGCTGTTTTTT
>TRBJ2-7|.|few|TRBV7-9
CASSSGDVYEQYF
TGTGCCAGCAGCTCGGGGGATGTTTACGAGCAGTACTTC
>TRBJ2-7|.|few|TRBV27
CASSLLTGNEQYF
TGTGCCAGCAGTCTCTTAACCGGGAACGAGCAGTACTTC
>TRBJ2-7|TRBD1|few|TRBV6-5
CASVTGPTYEQYF
TGTGCCTCAGTGACAGGGCCCACCTACGAGCAGTACTTC